The present T cell receptor beta chain was sequenced within a study of T-cell memory formation after mild COVID-19. A single record per CDR3 protein comes from TCRdb applying MiXCR to the 5' RACE reads. The data hold 400,000 or so distinct CDR3 sequences, with under 25% observed a single time. V lost 6 bases, J lost 4 bases, and 14 bases lay in between. The germline CDR1 and CDR2 sequences are KGHDR and SFDVKD. The length of the CDR3 is 14 residues. The sample comprised PBMCs or a T cell subset sorted from them (not recorded which). The origin of this receptor is an adult woman who had mild COVID-19 (a few samples of this study predate the infection). Cell type and time point are not known. V gene TRBV24-1 combines with J gene TRBJ1-2; D is unresolved. The CDR3 loop reads CATSPHGSGYGYTF. CDR3 DNA sequence: TGTGCCACCAGTCCCCACGGGTCGGGCTATGGCTACACCTTC.